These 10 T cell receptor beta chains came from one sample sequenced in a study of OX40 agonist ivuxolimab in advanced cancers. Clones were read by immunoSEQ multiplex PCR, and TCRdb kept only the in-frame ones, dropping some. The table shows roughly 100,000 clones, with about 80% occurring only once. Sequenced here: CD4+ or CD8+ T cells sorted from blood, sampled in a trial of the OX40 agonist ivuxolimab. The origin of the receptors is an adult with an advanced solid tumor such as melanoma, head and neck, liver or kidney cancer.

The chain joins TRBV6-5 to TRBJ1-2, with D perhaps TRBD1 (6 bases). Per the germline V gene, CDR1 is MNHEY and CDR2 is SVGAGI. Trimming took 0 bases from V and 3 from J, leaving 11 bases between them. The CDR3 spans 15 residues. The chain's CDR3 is CASSYSRGIDYGYTF. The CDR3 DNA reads TGTGCCAGCAGTTACTCAAGGGGGATCGACTATGGCTACACCTTC.

DNA of the CDR3: TGCGCCAGCAGCCAACAGGGGGCGTACGAGCAGTACTTC. Encoded protein: CASSQQGAYEQYF. The rearrangement links TRBV5-1 to TRBJ2-7, with TRBD1 identical over 9 bases. Trimming took 4 bases from V and 4 from J; bases not matched to a gene: 3. The CDR3 consists of 13 residues. Germline CDR1 reads SGHRS; CDR2 reads YFSETQ.

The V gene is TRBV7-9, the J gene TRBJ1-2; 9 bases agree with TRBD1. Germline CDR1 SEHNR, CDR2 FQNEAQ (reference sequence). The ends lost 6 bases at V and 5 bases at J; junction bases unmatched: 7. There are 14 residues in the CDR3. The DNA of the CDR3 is TGTGCCAGCAGAGGACAGGGGAAGGGGTATGGCTACACCTTC. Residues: CASRGQGKGYGYTF. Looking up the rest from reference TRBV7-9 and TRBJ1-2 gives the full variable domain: DTGVSQNPRHKITKRGQNVTFRCDPISEHNRLYWYRQTLGQGPEFLTYFQNEAQLEKSRLLSDRFSAERPKGSFSTLEIQRTEQGDSAMYLCASRGQGKGYGYTFGSGTRLTVV.

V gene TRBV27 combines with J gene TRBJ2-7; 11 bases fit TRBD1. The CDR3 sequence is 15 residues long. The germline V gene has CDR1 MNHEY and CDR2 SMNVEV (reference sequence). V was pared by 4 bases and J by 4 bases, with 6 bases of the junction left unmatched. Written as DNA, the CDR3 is TGTGCCAGCAGTTCCGAGGGGACAGGGGGGTACGAGCAGTACTTC. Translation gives CASSSEGTGGYEQYF.

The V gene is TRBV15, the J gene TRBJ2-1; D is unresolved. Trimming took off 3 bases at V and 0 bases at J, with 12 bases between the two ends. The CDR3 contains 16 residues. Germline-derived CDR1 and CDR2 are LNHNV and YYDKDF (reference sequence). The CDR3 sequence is CATSSTDPGSYNEQFF. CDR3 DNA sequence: TGTGCCACCAGCAGCACCGACCCGGGCTCCTACAATGAGCAGTTCTTC.

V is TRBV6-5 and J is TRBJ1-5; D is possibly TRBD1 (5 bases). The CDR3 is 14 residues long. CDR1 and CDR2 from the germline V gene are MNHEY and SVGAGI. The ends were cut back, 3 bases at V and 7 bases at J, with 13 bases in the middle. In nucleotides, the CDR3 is TGTGCCAGCAGTTATCTGGGTCGGGGGCAGCCCCAGCATTTT. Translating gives CASSYLGRGQPQHF.

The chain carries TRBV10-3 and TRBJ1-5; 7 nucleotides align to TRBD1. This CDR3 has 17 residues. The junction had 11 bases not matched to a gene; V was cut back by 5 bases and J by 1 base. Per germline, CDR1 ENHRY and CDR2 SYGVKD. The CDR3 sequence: CAISPGGQVGSNQPQHF. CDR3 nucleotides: TGTGCCATCAGTCCTGGAGGACAGGTAGGAAGCAATCAGCCCCAGCATTTT.

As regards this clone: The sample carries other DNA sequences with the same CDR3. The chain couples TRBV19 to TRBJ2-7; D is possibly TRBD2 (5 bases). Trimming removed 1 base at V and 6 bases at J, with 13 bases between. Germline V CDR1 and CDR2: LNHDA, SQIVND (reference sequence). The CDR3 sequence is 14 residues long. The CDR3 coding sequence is TGTGCCAGTAGTATAGCGTCGCGAGGGTCCGAGCAGTACTTC. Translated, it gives CASSIASRGSEQYF.

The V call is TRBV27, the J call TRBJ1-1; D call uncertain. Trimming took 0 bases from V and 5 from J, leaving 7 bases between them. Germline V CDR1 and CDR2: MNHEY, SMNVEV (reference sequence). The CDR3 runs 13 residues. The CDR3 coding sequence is TGTGCCAGCAGTTTATCAGGCAAAACTGAAGCTTTCTTT. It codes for CASSLSGKTEAFF.

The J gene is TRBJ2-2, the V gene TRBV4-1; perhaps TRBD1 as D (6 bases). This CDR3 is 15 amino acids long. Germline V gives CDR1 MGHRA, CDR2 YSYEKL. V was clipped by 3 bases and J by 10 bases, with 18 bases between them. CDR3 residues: CASSQPGVGYVELFF. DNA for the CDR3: TGCGCCAGCAGCCAGCCAGGGGTGGGTTATGTGGAGCTGTTTTTT.